A selection of T cell receptor beta chains follows, all from one sample in a study of T cell responses to AZD1222 COVID-19 vaccine. Measured with immunoSEQ multiplex PCR; TCRdb has only the in-frame clones, and not every one. The table shows about 140,000 clones, with 85% to 95% occurring only once. The source was peripheral blood, collected on day 0 of AZD1222 vaccination. Receptor source: an adult in good health. Both conserved end residues are part of each CDR3. The D gene is left open where the match is weak. Size is stated for part of the rows, as once, few or many counts, or as a class when the clone is expanded.

J	V	D	size	DNA	CDR3
TRBJ1-1	TRBV7-8	.	once	TGTGCCAGCAGCTTAGGGGGGGGCACTGAAGCTTTCTTT	CASSLGGGTEAFF
TRBJ1-3	TRBV10-2	.	.	TGCGCCAGCGGGTGGAGTTCCTCTGGAAACACCATATATTTT	CASGWSSSGNTIYF
TRBJ1-1	TRBV2	.	.	TGTGCCAGCAGGGGGCTAAGGAACACTGAAGCTTTCTTT	CASRGLRNTEAFF
TRBJ1-1	TRBV4-1	.	.	TGCGCCAGCAGCCTCGACGGTTCCACTGAAGCTTTCTTT	CASSLDGSTEAFF
TRBJ1-5	TRBV28	.	.	TGTGCCAGCAGTTTTGGGAGGCATAGTCAGCCCCAGCATTTT	CASSFGRHSQPQHF
TRBJ1-3	TRBV7-9	TRBD1	.	TGTGCCAGCAGCGAAGACAGGGGGCACACTGGAAACACCATATATTTT	CASSEDRGHTGNTIYF
TRBJ2-7	TRBV20-1	.	.	TGCAGTGCTAGAACCCCTTACGAGCAGTACTTC	CSARTPYEQYF
TRBJ1-1	TRBV5-1	.	.	TGCGCCAGCAGCTCGCCGGGGGATAACACTGAAGCTTTCTTT	CASSSPGDNTEAFF
TRBJ2-6	TRBV19	TRBD1	.	TGTGCCAGTAGTATAGTAGGGGGCGGTGGGGCCAACGTCCTGACTTTC	CASSIVGGGGANVLTF
TRBJ1-1	TRBV4-2	TRBD1	.	TGTGCCAGCAGCCAAACGGGACAGGCGACCATGAACACTGAAGCTTTCTTT	CASSQTGQATMNTEAFF
TRBJ2-5	TRBV6-1	.	once	TGTGCCAGCAGTGAGCGGCACACCCAGTACTTC	CASSERHTQYF
TRBJ1-4	TRBV10-3	TRBD1	.	TGTGCCATCAGTGAGTCGATGGGGACAGGGGGCGACGAAAAACTGTTTTTT	CAISESMGTGGDEKLFF
TRBJ2-7	TRBV5-6	.	.	TGTGCCAGCAGCTTGGGCTACGAGCAGTACTTC	CASSLGYEQYF
TRBJ2-2	TRBV27	.	.	TGTGCCAGCAGTACTCGGACCGGCGGGGAGCTGTTTTTT	CASSTRTGGELFF
TRBJ1-1	TRBV7-6	.	.	TGTGCCAGCAGCTTAGCGGGACTTCTGTCAGGTGAAGCTTTCTTT	CASSLAGLLSGEAFF
TRBJ1-2	TRBV18	.	.	TGTGCCAGCTCACTCGGACCTGAGTATGGCTACACCTTC	CASSLGPEYGYTF
TRBJ2-1	TRBV7-9	TRBD1	.	TGTGCCAGCACCGACAGGGGTGAGGCCAATGAGCAGTTCTTC	CASTDRGEANEQFF
TRBJ2-7	TRBV19	TRBD1	.	TGTGCCAGTAGCCAGACAACAGGGGGCAACGAGCAGTACTTC	CASSQTTGGNEQYF
TRBJ1-4	TRBV5-4	.	.	TGTGCCAGCAGCCCCGCAGAGGGGAGGCTGTTTTTT	CASSPAEGRLFF
TRBJ2-5	TRBV20-1	.	.	TGCAGTGCTAGTCGACAGGTCCAAGAGACCCAGTACTTC	CSASRQVQETQYF
TRBJ1-2	TRBV10-3	TRBD1	.	TGTGCCATCGGACAGGGTGGAGGGGACAACTATGGCTACACCTTC	CAIGQGGGDNYGYTF
TRBJ2-5	TRBV28	TRBD1	.	TGTGCCAGCAGTTCACTAGGGACAGGGGGCGGGGAGACCCAGTACTTC	CASSSLGTGGGETQYF
TRBJ1-2	TRBV20-1	TRBD1	.	TGCAAGGGACAGATGGATGGCTACACCTTC	CKGQMDGYTF
TRBJ2-2	TRBV24-1	TRBD2	.	TGTGCCACCATGGCCGGGAGGCGGGGGGAGCTGTTTTTT	CATMAGRRGELFF
TRBJ2-5	TRBV7-3	TRBD2	.	TGTGCCAGCAGCTTAAACGCGGGAGAGGGAGAGACCCAGTACTTC	CASSLNAGEGETQYF
TRBJ2-7	TRBV11-2	.	.	TGTGCCAGCAGCTTAGCGGGATTCGGCCCCGGGGCGGGCGAGCAGTACTTC	CASSLAGFGPGAGEQYF
TRBJ1-1	TRBV7-9	.	.	TGTGCCAGCAGCTCCATCCAGGGGAACACTGAAGCTTTCTTT	CASSSIQGNTEAFF
TRBJ1-4	TRBV28	.	few	TGTGCCAGCAGTTTCCCCGAACGTACATTTTCAACTAATGAAAAACTGTTTTTT	CASSFPERTFSTNEKLFF
TRBJ2-2	TRBV3-1/TRBV3-2	TRBD2	.	TGTGCCAGCAGCCAAGATCGTTGGACTAGCCCGAACACCGGGGAGCTGTTTTTT	CASSQDRWTSPNTGELFF
TRBJ1-1	TRBV6-5	TRBD1	.	TGTGCCAGTGAAGGGGGCTCGAACACTGAAGCTTTCTTT	CASEGGSNTEAFF
TRBJ2-7	TRBV6-5	.	.	TGTGCCAGCAGTCCTCCTTGGGGGGGCCGCGAGCAGTACTTC	CASSPPWGGREQYF
TRBJ2-4	TRBV18	.	.	TGTGCCAGCTCACCCACGCTGGGAAGGAGGACCAAAAACATTCAGTACTTC	CASSPTLGRRTKNIQYF
TRBJ2-1	TRBV9	.	once	TGTGCCAGCAGCGTAGTATCGCGGGACCCCGGGGAGTTCTTC	CASSVVSRDPGEFF
TRBJ1-4	TRBV28	.	.	TGTGCCAGCACCGGGACGGACCCTGCAACTAATGAAAAACTGTTTTTT	CASTGTDPATNEKLFF
TRBJ1-3	TRBV6-5	.	.	TGTGCCAGCATAGGGTCCGGACGGTCTGGAAACACCATATATTTT	CASIGSGRSGNTIYF
TRBJ2-7	TRBV27	.	.	TGTGCCAGCAGTTCAATTGGCGGGGCCTACGAGCAGTACTTC	CASSSIGGAYEQYF
TRBJ2-4	TRBV4-2	.	.	TGTGCCAGCAGCCAGGGCGACAAAGACATTCAGTACTTC	CASSQGDKDIQYF
TRBJ2-1	TRBV5-1	.	.	TGCGCCAGCGCGCTTGGACAGAGCTCCTACAATGAGCAGTTCTTC	CASALGQSSYNEQFF
TRBJ2-1	TRBV11-2	TRBD1	.	TGTGCCAGCACCATAGGGGACAGGGGCTCGGGTGAGCAGTTCTTC	CASTIGDRGSGEQFF
TRBJ2-3	TRBV7-9	.	.	TGTGCCAGCAGCTTTATCTCCTCCTCATCAGATACGCAGTATTTT	CASSFISSSSDTQYF
TRBJ2-3	TRBV6-2/TRBV6-3	.	.	TGTGCCAGCAGTTACGTAAGACCCACAGATACGCAGTATTTT	CASSYVRPTDTQYF
TRBJ2-5	TRBV5-8	.	once	TGTGCCAGCAGCCAGGGACCCGTTGGGAAGACCCAGTACTTC	CASSQGPVGKTQYF
TRBJ1-3	TRBV6-6	TRBD1	once	TGTGCCAGCAGTACCGGGACAGGTGGGGGAAACACCATATATTTT	CASSTGTGGGNTIYF
TRBJ2-3	TRBV24-1	TRBD2	.	TGTGCCACCAGTGATCCTTCCGGCGGGGGGGCGAGGGATACGCAGTATTTT	CATSDPSGGGARDTQYF
TRBJ1-2	TRBV5-5	.	.	TGTGCCAGCAGCTTGGTTGTCGCACTATATGGCTACACCTTC	CASSLVVALYGYTF
TRBJ1-3	TRBV3-1/TRBV3-2	.	.	TGTGCCAGCAGCCATCCCCGGTCCTCTGGAAACACCATATATTTT	CASSHPRSSGNTIYF
TRBJ2-5	TRBV19	.	.	TGTGCCAGTACCCATCGCACGACCCAGGGGAAAGAGACCCAGTACTTC	CASTHRTTQGKETQYF
TRBJ1-3	TRBV15	TRBD1	.	TGTGCCACCAGCAGAGGTGACAGGGGGCCCGGAAACACCATATATTTT	CATSRGDRGPGNTIYF
TRBJ1-1	TRBV7-6	.	.	TGTGCCAGCAGCTCGGGGACTGAAGCTTTCTTT	CASSSGTEAFF
TRBJ2-3	TRBV21-1	.	.	TGTGCCAGCAGCCCTTTGGGCGGACCTAGCACAGATACGCAGTATTTT	CASSPLGGPSTDTQYF
TRBJ2-7	TRBV5-1	.	.	TGCGCCAGCAGCTTGGAGGACAGTCGCGTCTACGAGCAGTACTTC	CASSLEDSRVYEQYF
TRBJ1-1	TRBV25-1	.	.	TGTGCCAGCAGTGTTTACGGGACGTACGAAGCTTTCTTT	CASSVYGTYEAFF
TRBJ1-4	TRBV18	TRBD1	.	TGTGCCAGCTCACTATCGGGACAGGGGGCGCGAGGTGAAAAACTGTTTTTT	CASSLSGQGARGEKLFF